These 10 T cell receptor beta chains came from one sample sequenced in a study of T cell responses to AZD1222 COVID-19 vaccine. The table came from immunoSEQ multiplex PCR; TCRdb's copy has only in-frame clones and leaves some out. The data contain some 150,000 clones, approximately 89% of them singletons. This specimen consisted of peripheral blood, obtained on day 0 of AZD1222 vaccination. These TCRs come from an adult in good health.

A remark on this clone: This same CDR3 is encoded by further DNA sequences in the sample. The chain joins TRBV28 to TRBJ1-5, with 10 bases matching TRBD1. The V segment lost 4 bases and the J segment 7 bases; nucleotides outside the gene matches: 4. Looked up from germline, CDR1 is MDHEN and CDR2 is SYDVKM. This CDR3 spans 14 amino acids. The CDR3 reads CASSSGQGNQPQHF. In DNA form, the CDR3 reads TGTGCCAGCAGTTCGGGACAGGGGAACCAGCCCCAGCATTTT.

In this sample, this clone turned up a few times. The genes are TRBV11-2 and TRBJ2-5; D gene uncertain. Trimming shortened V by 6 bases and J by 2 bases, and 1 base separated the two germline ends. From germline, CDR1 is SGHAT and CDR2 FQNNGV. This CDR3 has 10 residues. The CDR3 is CASSQETQYF. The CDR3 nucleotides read TGTGCCAGCAGTCAAGAGACCCAGTACTTC. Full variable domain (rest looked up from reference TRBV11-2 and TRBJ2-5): EAGVAQSPRYKIIEKRQSVAFWCNPISGHATLYWYQQILGQGPKLLIQFQNNGVVDDSQLPKDRFSAERLKGVDSTLKIQPAKLEDSAVYLCASSQETQYFGPGTRLLVL.

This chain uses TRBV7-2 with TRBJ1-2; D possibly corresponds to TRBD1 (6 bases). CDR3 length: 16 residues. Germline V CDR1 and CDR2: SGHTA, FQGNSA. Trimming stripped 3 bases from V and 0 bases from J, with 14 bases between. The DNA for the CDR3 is TGTGCCAGCAGCTTCTTTGTGACAGGCGCTAACTATGGCTACACCTTC. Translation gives CASSFFVTGANYGYTF.

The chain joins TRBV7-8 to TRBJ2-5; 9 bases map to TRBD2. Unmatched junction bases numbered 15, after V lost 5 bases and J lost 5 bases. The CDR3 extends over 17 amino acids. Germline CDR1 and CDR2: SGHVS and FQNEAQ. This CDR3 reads CASSPRMGSGSKETQYF. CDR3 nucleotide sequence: TGTGCCAGCAGCCCCCGAATGGGTAGCGGGAGTAAGGAGACCCAGTACTTC.

CDR3 DNA: TGTGCCAGCAGTTACACTAGAGAGCTTCAGTACTTC. This gives the protein CASSYTRELQYF. The chain couples TRBV2 to TRBJ2-7; the D gene is possibly TRBD2 (5 bases). Germline CDR1 is SNHLY and CDR2 is FYNNEI. With 5 bases removed from V and 10 bases from J, the gap between germline ends came to 15 bases. The CDR3 totals 12 residues.

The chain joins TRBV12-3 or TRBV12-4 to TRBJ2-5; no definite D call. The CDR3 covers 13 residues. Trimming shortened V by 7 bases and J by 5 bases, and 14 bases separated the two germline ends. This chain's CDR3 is CASIKGFGETQYF. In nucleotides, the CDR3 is TGTGCCAGCATTAAGGGTTTTGGCGAGACCCAGTACTTC.

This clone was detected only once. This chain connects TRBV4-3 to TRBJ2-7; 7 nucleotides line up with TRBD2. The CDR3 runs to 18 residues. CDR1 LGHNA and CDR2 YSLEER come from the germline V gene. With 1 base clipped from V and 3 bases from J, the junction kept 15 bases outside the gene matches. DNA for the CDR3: TGCGCCAGCAGCCAAGGCCAAGGTTATGGGACTAACGTCTACGAGCAGTACTTC. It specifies CASSQGQGYGTNVYEQYF.

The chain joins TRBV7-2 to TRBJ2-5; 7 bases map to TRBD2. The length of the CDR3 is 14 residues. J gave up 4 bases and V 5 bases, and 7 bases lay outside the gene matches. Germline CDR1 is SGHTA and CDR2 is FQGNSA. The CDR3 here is CASSPWGGPETQYF. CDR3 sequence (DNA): TGTGCCAGCAGCCCATGGGGGGGTCCAGAGACCCAGTACTTC.

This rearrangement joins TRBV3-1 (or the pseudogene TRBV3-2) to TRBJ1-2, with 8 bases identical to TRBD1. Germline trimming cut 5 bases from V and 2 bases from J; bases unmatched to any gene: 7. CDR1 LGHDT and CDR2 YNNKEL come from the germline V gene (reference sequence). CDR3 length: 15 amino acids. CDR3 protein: CASSYGQGSNYGYTF. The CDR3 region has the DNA TGTGCCAGCAGCTATGGACAGGGTTCCAACTATGGCTACACCTTC.

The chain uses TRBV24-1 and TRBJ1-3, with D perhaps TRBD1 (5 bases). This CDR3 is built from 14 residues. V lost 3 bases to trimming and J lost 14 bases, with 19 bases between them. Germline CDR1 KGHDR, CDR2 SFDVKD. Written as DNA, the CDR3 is TGTGCCACCAGTGATCATAAGCAGGGCACACCTTTATATTTT. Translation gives CATSDHKQGTPLYF.